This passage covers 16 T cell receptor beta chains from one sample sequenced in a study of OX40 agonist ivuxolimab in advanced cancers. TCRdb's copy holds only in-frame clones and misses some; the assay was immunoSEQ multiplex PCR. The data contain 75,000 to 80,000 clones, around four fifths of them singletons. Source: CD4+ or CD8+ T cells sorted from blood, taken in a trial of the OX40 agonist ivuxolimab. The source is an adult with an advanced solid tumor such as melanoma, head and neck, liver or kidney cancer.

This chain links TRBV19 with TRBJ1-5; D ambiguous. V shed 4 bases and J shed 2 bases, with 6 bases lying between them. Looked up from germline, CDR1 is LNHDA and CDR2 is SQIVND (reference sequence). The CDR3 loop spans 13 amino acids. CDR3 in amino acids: CASSRERNQPQHF. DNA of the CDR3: TGTGCCAGTAGTAGGGAGCGCAATCAGCCCCAGCATTTT.

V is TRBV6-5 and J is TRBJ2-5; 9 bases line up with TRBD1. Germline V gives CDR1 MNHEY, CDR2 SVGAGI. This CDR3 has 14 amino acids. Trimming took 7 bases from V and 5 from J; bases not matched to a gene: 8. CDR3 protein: CASKSQGAYETQYF. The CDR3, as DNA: TGTGCCAGCAAATCACAGGGGGCGTATGAGACCCAGTACTTC.

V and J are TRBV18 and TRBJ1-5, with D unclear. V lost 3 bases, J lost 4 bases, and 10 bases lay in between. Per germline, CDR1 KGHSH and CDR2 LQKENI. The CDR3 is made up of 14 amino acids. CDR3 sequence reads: CASSPGLGNQPQHF. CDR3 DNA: TGTGCCAGCTCACCGGGTCTGGGGAATCAGCCCCAGCATTTT. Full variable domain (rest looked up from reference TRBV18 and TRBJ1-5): NAGVMQNPRHLVRRRGQEARLRCSPMKGHSHVYWYRQLPEEGLKFMVYLQKENIIDESGMPKERFSAEFPKEGPSILRIQQVVRGDSAAYFCASSPGLGNQPQHFGDGTRLSIL.

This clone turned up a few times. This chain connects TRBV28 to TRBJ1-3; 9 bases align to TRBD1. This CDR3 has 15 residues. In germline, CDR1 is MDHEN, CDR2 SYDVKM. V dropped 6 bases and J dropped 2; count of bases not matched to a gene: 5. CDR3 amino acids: CASSPDRGAGNTIYF. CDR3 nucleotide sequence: TGTGCCAGCAGCCCGGACAGGGGTGCTGGAAACACCATATATTTT.

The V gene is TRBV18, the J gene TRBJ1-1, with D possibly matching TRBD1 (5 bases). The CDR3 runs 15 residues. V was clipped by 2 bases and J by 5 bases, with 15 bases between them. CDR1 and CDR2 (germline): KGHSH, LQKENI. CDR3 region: CASSPTRGGDTEAFF. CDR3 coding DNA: TGTGCCAGCTCACCAACGCGGGGGGGAGATACTGAAGCTTTCTTT.

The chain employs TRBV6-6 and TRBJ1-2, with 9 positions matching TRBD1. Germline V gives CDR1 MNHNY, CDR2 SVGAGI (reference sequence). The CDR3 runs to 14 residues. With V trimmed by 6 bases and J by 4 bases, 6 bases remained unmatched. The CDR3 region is CASRPDRGVYGYTF. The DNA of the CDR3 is TGTGCCAGCAGGCCCGACAGGGGGGTCTATGGCTACACCTTC.

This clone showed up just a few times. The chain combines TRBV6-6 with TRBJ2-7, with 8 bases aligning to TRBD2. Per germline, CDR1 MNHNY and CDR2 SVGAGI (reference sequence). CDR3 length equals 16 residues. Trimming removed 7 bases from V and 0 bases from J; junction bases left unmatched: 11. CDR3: CASTPRGGGGSYEQYF. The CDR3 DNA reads TGTGCCAGCACCCCCCGGGGGGGTGGGGGCTCCTACGAGCAGTACTTC.

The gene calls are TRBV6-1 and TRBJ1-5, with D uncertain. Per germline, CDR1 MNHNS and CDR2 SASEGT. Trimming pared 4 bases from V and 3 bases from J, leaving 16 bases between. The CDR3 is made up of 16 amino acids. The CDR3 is CASSVSPFENNQPQHF. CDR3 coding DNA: TGTGCCAGCAGTGTTTCTCCCTTTGAGAACAATCAGCCCCAGCATTTT.

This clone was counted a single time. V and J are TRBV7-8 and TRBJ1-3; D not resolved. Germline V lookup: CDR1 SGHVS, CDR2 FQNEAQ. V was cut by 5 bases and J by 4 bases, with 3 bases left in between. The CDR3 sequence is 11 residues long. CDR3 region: CASSAGNTIYF. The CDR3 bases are TGTGCCAGCAGCGCCGGAAACACCATATATTTT.

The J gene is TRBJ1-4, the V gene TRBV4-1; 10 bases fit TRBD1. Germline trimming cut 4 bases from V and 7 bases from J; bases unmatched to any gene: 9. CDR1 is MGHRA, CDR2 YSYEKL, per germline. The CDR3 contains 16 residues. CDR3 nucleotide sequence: TGCGCCAGCAGCCGCGGACCGGGACAGGGGTTTGAAAAACTGTTTTTT. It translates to CASSRGPGQGFEKLFF.

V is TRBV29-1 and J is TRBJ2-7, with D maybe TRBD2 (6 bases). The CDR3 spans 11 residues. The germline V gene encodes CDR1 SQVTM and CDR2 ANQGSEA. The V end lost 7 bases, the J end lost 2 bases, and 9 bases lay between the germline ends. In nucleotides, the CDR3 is TGCAGCGCTAGACTAGCCTACGAGCAGTACTTC. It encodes CSARLAYEQYF.

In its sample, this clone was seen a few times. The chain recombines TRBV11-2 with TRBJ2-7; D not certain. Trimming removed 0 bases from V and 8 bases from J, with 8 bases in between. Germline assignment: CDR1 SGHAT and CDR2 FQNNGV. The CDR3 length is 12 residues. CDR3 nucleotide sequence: TGTGCCAGCAGCTTAGAAGGGTTTCAGCAGTACTTC. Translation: CASSLEGFQQYF.

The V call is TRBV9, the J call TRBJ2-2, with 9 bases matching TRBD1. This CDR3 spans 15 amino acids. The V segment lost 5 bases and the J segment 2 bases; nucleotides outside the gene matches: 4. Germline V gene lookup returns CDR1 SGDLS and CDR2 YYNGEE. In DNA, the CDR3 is TGTGCCAGCAGGGCACAGGGGGCAAACACCGGGGAGCTGTTTTTT. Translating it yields CASRAQGANTGELFF.

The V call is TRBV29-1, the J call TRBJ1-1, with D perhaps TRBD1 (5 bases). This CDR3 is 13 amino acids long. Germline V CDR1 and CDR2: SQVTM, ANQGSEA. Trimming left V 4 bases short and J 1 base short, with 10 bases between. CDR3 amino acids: CSVARDRNTEAFF. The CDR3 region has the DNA TGCAGCGTTGCAAGGGACCGGAACACTGAAGCTTTCTTT.

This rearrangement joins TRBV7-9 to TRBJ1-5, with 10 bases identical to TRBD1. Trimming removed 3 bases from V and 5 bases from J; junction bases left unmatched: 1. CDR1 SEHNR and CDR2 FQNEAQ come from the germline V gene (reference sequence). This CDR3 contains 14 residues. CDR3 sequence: CASSFGTGDQPQHF. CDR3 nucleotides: TGTGCCAGCAGCTTTGGGACAGGGGATCAGCCCCAGCATTTT.

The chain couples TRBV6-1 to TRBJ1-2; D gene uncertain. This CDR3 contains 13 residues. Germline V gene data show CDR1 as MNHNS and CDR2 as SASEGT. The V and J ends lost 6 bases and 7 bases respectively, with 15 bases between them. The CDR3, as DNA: TGTGCCAGCAGCCCAGGAACTAGAGGTGGCTACACCTTC. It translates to CASSPGTRGGYTF.